These T cell receptor beta chains were read from a single sample in a study of identical twins. TCRdb processed the 5' RACE reads anew with MiXCR; each CDR3 protein has one entry. The sample lists around 1.7 million distinct CDR3 sequences; less than 40% were seen once. Specimen: cord blood. Receptors originate from a newborn girl in good health. The CDR3 runs from the conserved cysteine through the conserved F or W. D genes are given only for firm matches. Clone size is given for some rows only: seen once, a few or many times, or a class if the clone is expanded.

v_gene,j_gene,abundance,d_gene,CDR3aa,CDR3nt
TRBV5-6,TRBJ1-2,once,NA,CASSLNPGDFRYTF,TGTGCCAGCAGCTTGAACCCAGGGGACTTTAGGTACACCTTC
TRBV5-8,TRBJ2-3,NA,NA,CASSLARGHVEDTQYF,TGTGCCAGCAGCTTGGCCAGGGGTCACGTAGAAGATACGCAGTATTTT
TRBV27,TRBJ2-5,NA,NA,CASSLSADRDYERYF,TGTGCCAGCAGTTTATCCGCGGACAGGGACTACGAGCGGTACTTC
TRBV6-1,TRBJ2-7,NA,NA,CASLRTASSYEQYF,TGTGCCAGCCTTAGGACAGCTAGTTCCTACGAGCAGTACTTC
TRBV27,TRBJ1-1,NA,TRBD1,CASSLRARAGGFEAFF,TGTGCCAGCAGTTTAAGGGCTCGGGCAGGGGGATTTGAAGCTTTCTTT
TRBV28,TRBJ1-5,NA,NA,CASRTTGFGQPQHF,TGTGCCAGCAGGACCACAGGGTTCGGTCAGCCCCAGCATTTT
TRBV12-3/TRBV12-4,TRBJ2-7,NA,NA,CASSPMRSSYEQYF,TGTGCCAGCAGTCCTATGCGGAGCTCCTACGAGCAGTACTTC
TRBV28,TRBJ2-4,few,TRBD1,CASSLRDRLAKNIQYF,TGTGCCAGCAGTTTAAGGGACAGGCTAGCCAAAAACATTCAGTACTTC
TRBV16,TRBJ2-7,NA,NA,CASSQRNSPYEQYF,TGTGCCAGCAGCCAACGAAACAGCCCCTACGAGCAGTACTTC
TRBV6-6,TRBJ1-4,few,NA,CASSYPGLNEKLFF,TGTGCCAGCAGTTACCCAGGTTTGAATGAAAAACTGTTTTTT
TRBV20-1,TRBJ1-2,few,TRBD1,CSARGAGGKNYGYTF,TGCAGTGCTAGAGGGGCAGGGGGTAAGAACTATGGCTACACCTTC
TRBV7-2,TRBJ1-6,few,TRBD1,CASSPTTGRSNSPLHF,TGTGCCAGCAGCCCCACGACAGGGCGGAGTAATTCACCCCTCCACTTT
TRBV12-3/TRBV12-4,TRBJ1-4,NA,TRBD1,CASSSGTGGLFYEKLFF,TGTGCCAGCAGTTCAGGGACAGGGGGCCTTTTTTATGAAAAACTGTTTTTT
TRBV6-6,TRBJ1-2,many,NA,CASSPDGDYGYTF,TGTGCCAGCAGCCCGGACGGTGACTATGGCTACACCTTC
TRBV28,TRBJ1-4,NA,NA,CASSFRAAPGKLFF,TGTGCCAGCAGTTTTAGGGCAGCCCCGGGGAAACTGTTTTTT
TRBV20-1,TRBJ2-3,few,TRBD2,CSESGRAGDTQYF,TGCAGTGAGAGCGGGAGGGCCGGAGATACGCAGTATTTT
TRBV7-2,TRBJ2-3,few,NA,CASSLSGSPTGYF,TGTGCCAGCAGCTTATCAGGTTCCCCCACAGGGTATTTT
TRBV20-1,TRBJ1-4,NA,NA,CSARDGTLGEKLFF,TGCAGTGCTAGAGATGGCACCTTGGGCGAAAAACTGTTTTTT
TRBV9,TRBJ2-5,NA,TRBD2,CASSVASSGGQETQYF,TGTGCCAGCAGCGTAGCGTCTAGCGGGGGCCAAGAGACCCAGTACTTC
TRBV15,TRBJ2-7,few,NA,CATSRAGTYVAGGEQYF,TGTGCCACCAGCAGAGCCGGAACGTATGTGGCCGGTGGCGAGCAGTACTTC
TRBV20-1,TRBJ2-1,once,NA,CSASMLLAGNNEQFF,TGCAGTGCTAGTATGTTACTAGCCGGCAACAATGAGCAGTTCTTC
TRBV24-1,TRBJ2-3,few,TRBD2,CATSEKAGFGDTQYF,TGTGCCACCAGTGAGAAAGCGGGGTTTGGAGATACGCAGTATTTT
TRBV28,TRBJ2-7,NA,NA,CASSIGSSGEQYF,TGTGCCAGCAGCATAGGGAGTTCGGGTGAGCAGTACTTC
TRBV5-1,TRBJ2-1,NA,TRBD2,CASSLLRLAGKSVPLYEQFF,TGCGCCAGCAGCCTGCTGAGACTAGCGGGAAAATCTGTCCCCCTCTACGAGCAGTTCTTC
TRBV12-5,TRBJ2-1,NA,NA,CASGLRRTEDGLASSYNEQFF,TGTGCTAGTGGTTTGCGGCGAACAGAGGACGGGCTAGCGAGCTCCTACAATGAGCAGTTCTTC
TRBV20-1,TRBJ1-5,NA,TRBD1,CSARDGGGLYSNQPQHF,TGCAGTGCTAGAGATGGAGGGGGCCTATATAGCAATCAGCCCCAGCATTTT
TRBV19,TRBJ1-5,few,NA,CASSIRSRGMYQPQHF,TGTGCCAGTAGTATAAGATCTCGGGGGATGTACCAGCCCCAGCATTTT
TRBV4-2,TRBJ2-3,NA,NA,CASSQDPGDGSTDTQYF,TGTGCCAGCAGCCAAGATCCCGGGGATGGGAGCACAGATACGCAGTATTTT
TRBV12-3/TRBV12-4,TRBJ2-3,NA,TRBD1,CASSPGTAADTQYF,TGTGCCAGCAGTCCGGGGACAGCGGCAGATACGCAGTATTTT
TRBV7-2,TRBJ2-5,few,TRBD1,CASSSSDRVKTQYF,TGTGCCAGCAGCTCCTCAGACAGGGTCAAGACCCAGTACTTC
TRBV20-1,TRBJ2-1,NA,NA,CSARGGGQAYNEQFF,TGCAGTGCTAGAGGGGGGGGACAGGCCTACAATGAGCAGTTCTTC
TRBV28,TRBJ2-1,NA,NA,CASSFHRDLRSYNEQFF,TGTGCCAGCAGTTTTCACCGGGACCTCAGATCCTACAATGAGCAGTTCTTC
TRBV12-3/TRBV12-4,TRBJ1-6,NA,NA,CASSILGAPHF,NA
TRBV9,TRBJ2-3,NA,NA,CASSVGVRSAGDTQYF,TGTGCCAGCAGCGTAGGTGTGCGTAGCGCGGGAGATACGCAGTATTTT
TRBV5-1,TRBJ2-3,NA,TRBD1,CASSLGQGYGTYTQYF,TGCGCCAGCAGCCTGGGACAGGGGTACGGCACATATACGCAGTATTTT
TRBV11-2,TRBJ2-1,few,TRBD1,CASSRQGQVNNEQFF,TGTGCCAGCAGCCGACAGGGCCAGGTAAACAATGAGCAGTTCTTC
TRBV27,TRBJ2-1,NA,TRBD2,CASSPGTSFWGAQFF,TGTGCCAGCAGTCCCGGGACTAGCTTTTGGGGGGCGCAGTTCTTC
TRBV20-1,TRBJ2-1,NA,TRBD2,CSAVSGSGSYNEQFF,TGCAGTGCTGTTAGCGGGAGTGGGTCCTACAATGAGCAGTTCTTC
TRBV28,TRBJ2-4,NA,TRBD2,CASSLWGGGLAKNIQYF,TGTGCCAGCAGTTTATGGGGCGGGGGTCTAGCCAAAAACATTCAGTACTTC
TRBV12-3/TRBV12-4,TRBJ2-2,NA,NA,CASSLKWSGLTGELFF,TGTGCCAGCAGTTTAAAGTGGAGCGGGCTTACCGGGGAGCTGTTTTTT
TRBV5-1,TRBJ2-1,many,TRBD2,CASSFGLAQNEQFF,TGCGCCAGCAGCTTCGGACTAGCCCAAAATGAGCAGTTCTTC
TRBV20-1,TRBJ1-5,few,NA,CSASSNHQPQHF,TGCAGTGCTAGTTCGAACCATCAGCCCCAGCATTTT
TRBV28,TRBJ2-7,NA,NA,CASRKQGGSEQYF,TGTGCCAGCAGGAAACAGGGGGGGAGCGAGCAGTACTTC
TRBV6-2/TRBV6-3,TRBJ2-3,many,NA,CASNLDLYTDTQYF,TGTGCCAGCAACTTGGACCTCTACACAGATACGCAGTATTTT
TRBV20-1,TRBJ1-5,NA,NA,CSAASLDSAWHF,TGCAGTGCCGCTTCCCTTGACAGCGCCTGGCATTTT
TRBV6-6,TRBJ1-1,NA,NA,CASRPTQGGREAFF,TGTGCCAGCAGACCTACGCAGGGTGGACGCGAAGCTTTCTTT
TRBV20-1,TRBJ2-3,NA,NA,CSAVRAQYF,TGCAGTGCTGTTAGAGCGCAGTATTTT
TRBV4-1,TRBJ2-7,few,TRBD2,CASSHIRTSFDEQYF,TGCGCCAGCAGCCACATCAGGACTAGCTTTGACGAGCAGTACTTC
TRBV28,TRBJ2-1,few,TRBD1,CASRPGGTEQFF,TGTGCCAGCAGACCAGGGGGAACTGAGCAGTTCTTC
TRBV20-1,TRBJ2-5,few,NA,CSASQGTPETQYF,TGCAGTGCTAGTCAGGGTACCCCAGAGACCCAGTACTTC
TRBV6-2/TRBV6-3,TRBJ1-3,NA,TRBD1,CASSDAGGAKKNTIYF,TGTGCCAGCAGTGACGCAGGGGGCGCGAAGAAAAACACCATATATTTT